This record looks at one TCR beta chain sequence and its context. Its specificity is unknown. This sample is part of a study of naive and memory T cell subsets. Findings of the study overall: RNA-based TCR counts may shift with T cell activation and differentiation. The power law exponent of TCR abundance differed between naive and memory cells.

Both TRBC1 and TRBC2 were covered by a beta constant-region primer of two equimolar oligonucleotides. An oligonucleotide with the SP2 primer and a 12-nucleotide UMI was ligated to the cDNA 3' end. TCRdb called the UMI-ligation and nested PCR reads again in MiXCR, with one record for every CDR3 protein. The sample consists of around 160,000 distinct CDR3 sequences, over 15% of them appearing once. The clonotype was recovered from a human donor in good health. Sequencing input: naive CD4+ T cells from blood.

CDR3 residues: CASSSDSTDTQYF. CDR3 nucleotide sequence: TGTGCCAGCAGTTCGGATAGCACAGATACGCAGTATTTT. V gene TRBV27 combines with J gene TRBJ2-3; D is unclear. The CDR3 is 13 residues long. Germline assignment: CDR1 MNHEY and CDR2 SMNVEV (reference sequence). V dropped 4 bases and J dropped 0 bases, with 5 bases sitting between them.